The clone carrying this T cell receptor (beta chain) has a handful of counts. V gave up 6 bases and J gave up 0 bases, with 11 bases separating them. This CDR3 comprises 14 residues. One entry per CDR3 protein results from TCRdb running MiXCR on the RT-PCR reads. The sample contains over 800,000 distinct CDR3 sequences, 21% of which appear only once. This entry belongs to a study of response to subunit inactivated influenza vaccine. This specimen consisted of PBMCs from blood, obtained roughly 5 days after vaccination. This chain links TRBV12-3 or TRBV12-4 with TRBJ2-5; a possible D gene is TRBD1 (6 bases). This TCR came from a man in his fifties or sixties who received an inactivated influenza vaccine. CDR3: CASRVGGNQETQYF. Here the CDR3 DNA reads TGTGCCAGCAGGGTAGGGGGAAACCAAGAGACCCAGTACTTC.